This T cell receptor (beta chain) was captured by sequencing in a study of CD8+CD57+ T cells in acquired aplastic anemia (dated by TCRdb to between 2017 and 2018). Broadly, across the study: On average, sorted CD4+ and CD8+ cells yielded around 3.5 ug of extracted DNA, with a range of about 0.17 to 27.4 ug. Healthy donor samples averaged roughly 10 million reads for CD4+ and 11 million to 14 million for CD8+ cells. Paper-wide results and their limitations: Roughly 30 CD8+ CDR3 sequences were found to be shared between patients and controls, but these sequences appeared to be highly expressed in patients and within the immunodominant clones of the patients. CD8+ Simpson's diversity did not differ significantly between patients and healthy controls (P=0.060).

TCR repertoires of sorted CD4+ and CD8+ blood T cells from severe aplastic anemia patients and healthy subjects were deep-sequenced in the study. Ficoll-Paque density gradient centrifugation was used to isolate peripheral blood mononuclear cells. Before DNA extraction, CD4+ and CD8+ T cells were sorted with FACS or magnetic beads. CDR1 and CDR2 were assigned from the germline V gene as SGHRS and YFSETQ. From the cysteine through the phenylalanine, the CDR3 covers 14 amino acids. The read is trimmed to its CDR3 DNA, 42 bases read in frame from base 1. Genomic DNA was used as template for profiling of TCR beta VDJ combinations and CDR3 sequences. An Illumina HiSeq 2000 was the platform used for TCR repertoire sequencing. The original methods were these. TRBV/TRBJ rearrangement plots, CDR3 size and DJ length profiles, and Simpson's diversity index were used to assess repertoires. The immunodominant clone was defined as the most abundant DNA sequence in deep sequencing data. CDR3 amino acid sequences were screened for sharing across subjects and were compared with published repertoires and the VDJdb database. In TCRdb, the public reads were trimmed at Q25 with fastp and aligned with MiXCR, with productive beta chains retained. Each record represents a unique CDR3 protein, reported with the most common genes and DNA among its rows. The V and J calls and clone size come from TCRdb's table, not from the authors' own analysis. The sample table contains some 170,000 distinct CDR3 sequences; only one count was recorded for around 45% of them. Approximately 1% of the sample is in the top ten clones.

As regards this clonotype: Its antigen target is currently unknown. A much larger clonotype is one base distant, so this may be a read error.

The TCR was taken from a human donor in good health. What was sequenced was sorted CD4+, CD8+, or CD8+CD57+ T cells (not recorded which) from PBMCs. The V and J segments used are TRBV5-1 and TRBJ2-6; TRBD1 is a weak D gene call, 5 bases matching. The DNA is TGCGCCAGCAGTATGAACTCTGGGGCCGACGTCCTGACTTTC. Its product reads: CASSMNSGADVLTF.